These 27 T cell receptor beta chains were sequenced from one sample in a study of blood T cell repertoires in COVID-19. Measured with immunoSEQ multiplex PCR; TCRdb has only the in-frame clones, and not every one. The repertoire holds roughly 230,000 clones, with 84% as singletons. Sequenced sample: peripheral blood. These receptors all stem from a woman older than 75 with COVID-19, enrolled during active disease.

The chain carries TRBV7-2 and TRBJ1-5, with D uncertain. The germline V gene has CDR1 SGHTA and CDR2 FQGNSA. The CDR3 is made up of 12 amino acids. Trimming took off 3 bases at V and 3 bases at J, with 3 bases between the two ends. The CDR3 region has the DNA TGTGCCAGCAGCTTCAACAATCAGCCCCAGCATTTT. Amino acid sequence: CASSFNNQPQHF.

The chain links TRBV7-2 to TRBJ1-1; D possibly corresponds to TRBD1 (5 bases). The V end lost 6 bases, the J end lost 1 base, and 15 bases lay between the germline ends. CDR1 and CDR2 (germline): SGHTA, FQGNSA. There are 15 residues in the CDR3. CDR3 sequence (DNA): TGTGCCAGCAGGCGAGGAGGGGAGCCGAACACTGAAGCTTTCTTT. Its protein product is CASRRGGEPNTEAFF. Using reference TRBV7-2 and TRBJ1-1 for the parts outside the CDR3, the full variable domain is GAGVSQSPSNKVTEKGKDVELRCDPISGHTALYWYRQSLGQGLEFLIYFQGNSAPDKSGLPSDRFSAERTGGSVSTLTIQRTQQEDSAVYLCASRRGGEPNTEAFFGQGTRLTVV.

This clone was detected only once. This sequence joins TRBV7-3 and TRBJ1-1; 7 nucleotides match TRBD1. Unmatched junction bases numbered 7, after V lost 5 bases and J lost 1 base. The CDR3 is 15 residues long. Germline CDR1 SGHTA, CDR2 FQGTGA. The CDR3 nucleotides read TGTGCCAGCAGCCGACTGGGACAGTCGAACACTGAAGCTTTCTTT. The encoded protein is CASSRLGQSNTEAFF.

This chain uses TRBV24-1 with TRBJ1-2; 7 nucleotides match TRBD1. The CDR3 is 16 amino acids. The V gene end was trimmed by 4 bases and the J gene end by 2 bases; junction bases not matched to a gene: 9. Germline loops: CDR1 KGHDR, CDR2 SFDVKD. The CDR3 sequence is CATSDSRQGSNYGYTF. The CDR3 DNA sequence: TGTGCCACCAGTGACTCCCGACAGGGATCAAACTATGGCTACACCTTC.

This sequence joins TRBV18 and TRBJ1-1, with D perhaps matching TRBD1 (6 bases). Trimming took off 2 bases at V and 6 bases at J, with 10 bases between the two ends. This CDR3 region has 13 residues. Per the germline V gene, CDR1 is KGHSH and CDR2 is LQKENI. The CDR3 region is CASSPAQGAEAFF. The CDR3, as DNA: TGTGCCAGCTCACCAGCACAGGGTGCTGAAGCTTTCTTT. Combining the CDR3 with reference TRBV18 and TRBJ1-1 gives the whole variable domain NAGVMQNPRHLVRRRGQEARLRCSPMKGHSHVYWYRQLPEEGLKFMVYLQKENIIDESGMPKERFSAEFPKEGPSILRIQQVVRGDSAAYFCASSPAQGAEAFFGQGTRLTVV.

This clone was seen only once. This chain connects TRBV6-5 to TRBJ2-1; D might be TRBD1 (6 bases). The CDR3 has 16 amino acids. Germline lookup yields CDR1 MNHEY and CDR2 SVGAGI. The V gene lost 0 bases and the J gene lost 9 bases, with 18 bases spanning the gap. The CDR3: CASSYSRGTQQGEQFF. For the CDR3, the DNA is TGTGCCAGCAGTTACTCGAGGGGGACGCAACAGGGTGAGCAGTTCTTC.

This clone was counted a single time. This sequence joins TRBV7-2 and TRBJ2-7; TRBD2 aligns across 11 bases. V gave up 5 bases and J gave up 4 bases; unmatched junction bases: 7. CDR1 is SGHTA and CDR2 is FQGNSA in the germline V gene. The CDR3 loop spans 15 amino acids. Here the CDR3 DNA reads TGTGCCAGCAGCCCTACTAGCGGGGGCCTTTACGAGCAGTACTTC. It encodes CASSPTSGGLYEQYF.

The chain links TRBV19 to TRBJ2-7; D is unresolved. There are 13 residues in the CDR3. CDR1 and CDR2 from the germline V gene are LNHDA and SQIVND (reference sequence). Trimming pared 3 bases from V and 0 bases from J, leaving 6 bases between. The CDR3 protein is CASSIGRSYEQYF. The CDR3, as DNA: TGTGCCAGTAGTATTGGCCGCTCCTACGAGCAGTACTTC.

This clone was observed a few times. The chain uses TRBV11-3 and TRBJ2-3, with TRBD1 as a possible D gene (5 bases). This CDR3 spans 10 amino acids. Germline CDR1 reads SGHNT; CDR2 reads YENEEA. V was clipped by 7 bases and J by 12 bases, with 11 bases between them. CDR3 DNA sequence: TGTGCCAGCAAGGGGTACCCTCAGTATTTT. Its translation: CASKGYPQYF. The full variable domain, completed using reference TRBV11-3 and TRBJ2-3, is EAGVVQSPRYKIIEKKQPVAFWCNPISGHNTLYWYLQNLGQGPELLIRYENEEAVDDSQLPKDRFSAERLKGVDSTLKIQPAELGDSAVYLCASKGYPQYFGPGTRLTVL.

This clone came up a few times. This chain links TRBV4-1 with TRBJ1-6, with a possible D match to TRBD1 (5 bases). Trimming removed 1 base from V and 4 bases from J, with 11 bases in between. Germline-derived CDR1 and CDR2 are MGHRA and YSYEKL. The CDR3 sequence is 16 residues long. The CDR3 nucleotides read TGCGCCAGCAGCCAAGGAACAGGAGCGTATAATTCACCCCTCCACTTT. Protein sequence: CASSQGTGAYNSPLHF.

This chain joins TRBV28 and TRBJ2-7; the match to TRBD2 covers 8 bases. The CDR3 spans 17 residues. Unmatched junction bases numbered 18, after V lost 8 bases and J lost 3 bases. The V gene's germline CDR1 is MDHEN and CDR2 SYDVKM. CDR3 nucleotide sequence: TGTGCCAGCCCCCAGGAAAGCGGGGGCAAGGGTCTCTACGAGCAGTACGTC. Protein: CASPQESGGKGLYEQYV.

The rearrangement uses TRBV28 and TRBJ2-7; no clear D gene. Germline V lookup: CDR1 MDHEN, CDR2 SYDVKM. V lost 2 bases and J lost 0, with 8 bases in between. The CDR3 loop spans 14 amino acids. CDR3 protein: CASSLPGSSYEQYF. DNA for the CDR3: TGTGCCAGCAGTTTACCAGGAAGCTCCTACGAGCAGTACTTC.

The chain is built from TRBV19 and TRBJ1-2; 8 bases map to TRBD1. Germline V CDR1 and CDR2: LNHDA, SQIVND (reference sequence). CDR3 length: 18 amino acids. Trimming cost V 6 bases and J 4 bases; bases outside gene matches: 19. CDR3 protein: CASRRRPDREGQVYGYTF. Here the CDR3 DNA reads TGTGCCAGTAGACGCCGCCCGGACAGGGAGGGACAAGTCTATGGCTACACCTTC.

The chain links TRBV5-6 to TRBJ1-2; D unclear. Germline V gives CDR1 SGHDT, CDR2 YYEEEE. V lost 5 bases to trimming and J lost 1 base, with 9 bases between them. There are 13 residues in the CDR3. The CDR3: CASSSGLNYGYTF. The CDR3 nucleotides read TGTGCCAGCAGTTCCGGACTTAACTATGGCTACACCTTC. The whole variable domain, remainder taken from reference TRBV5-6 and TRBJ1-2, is DAGVTQSPTHLIKTRGQQVTLRCSPKSGHDTVSWYQQALGQGPQFIFQYYEEEERQRGNFPDRFSGHQFPNYSSELNVNALLLGDSALYLCASSSGLNYGYTFGSGTRLTVV.

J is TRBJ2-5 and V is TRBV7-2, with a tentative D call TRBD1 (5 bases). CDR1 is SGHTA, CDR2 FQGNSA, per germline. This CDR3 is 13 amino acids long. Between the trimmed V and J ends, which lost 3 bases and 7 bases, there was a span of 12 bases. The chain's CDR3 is CASSFNAQGTQYF. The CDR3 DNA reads TGTGCCAGCAGCTTCAACGCCCAGGGGACCCAGTACTTC.

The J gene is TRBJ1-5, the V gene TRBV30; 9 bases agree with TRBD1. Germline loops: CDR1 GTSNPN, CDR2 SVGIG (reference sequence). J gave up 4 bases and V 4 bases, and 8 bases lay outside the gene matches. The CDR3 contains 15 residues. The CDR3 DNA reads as TGTGCCTGGAAGCGCCGGGACAGGGATAATCAGCCCCAGCATTTT. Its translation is CAWKRRDRDNQPQHF. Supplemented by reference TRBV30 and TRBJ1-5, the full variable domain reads SQTIHQWPATLVQPVGSPLSLECTVEGTSNPNLYWYRQAAGRGLQLLFYSVGIGQISSEVPQNLSASRPQDRQFILSSKKLLLSDSGFYLCAWKRRDRDNQPQHFGDGTRLSIL.

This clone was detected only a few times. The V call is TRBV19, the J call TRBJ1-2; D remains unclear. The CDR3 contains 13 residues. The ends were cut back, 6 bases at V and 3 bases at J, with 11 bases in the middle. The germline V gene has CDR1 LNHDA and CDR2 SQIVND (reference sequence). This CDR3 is CASSRGGYYGYTF. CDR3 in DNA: TGTGCCAGTAGCCGAGGCGGTTACTATGGCTACACCTTC.

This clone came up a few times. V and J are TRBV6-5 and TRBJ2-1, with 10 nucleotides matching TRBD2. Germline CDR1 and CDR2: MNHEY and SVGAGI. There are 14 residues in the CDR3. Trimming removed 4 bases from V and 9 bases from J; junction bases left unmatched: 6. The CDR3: CASSSGTSVREQFF. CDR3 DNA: TGTGCCAGCAGTTCAGGGACTAGCGTGCGTGAGCAGTTCTTC.

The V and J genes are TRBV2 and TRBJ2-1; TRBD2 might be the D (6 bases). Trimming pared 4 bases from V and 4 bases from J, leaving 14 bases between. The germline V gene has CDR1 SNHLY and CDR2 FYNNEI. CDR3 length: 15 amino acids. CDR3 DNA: TGTGCCAGCAGTGCGGGACTCCCGGAATACAATGAGCAGTTCTTC. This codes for CASSAGLPEYNEQFF.

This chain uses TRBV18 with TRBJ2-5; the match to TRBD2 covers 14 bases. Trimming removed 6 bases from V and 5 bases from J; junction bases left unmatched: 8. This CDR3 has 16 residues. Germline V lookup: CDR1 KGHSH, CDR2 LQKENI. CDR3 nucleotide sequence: TGTGCCAGCTCGCTGGGACTAGCGGGGGTCGGGGAGACCCAGTACTTC. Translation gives CASSLGLAGVGETQYF.

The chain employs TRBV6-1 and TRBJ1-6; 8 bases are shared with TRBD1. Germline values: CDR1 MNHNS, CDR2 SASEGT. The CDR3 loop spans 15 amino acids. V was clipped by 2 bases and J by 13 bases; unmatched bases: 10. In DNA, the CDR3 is TGTGCCAGCAGTGAACCCCAGGGGGCTGGACTTCCCCTCCACTTT. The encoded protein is CASSEPQGAGLPLHF.

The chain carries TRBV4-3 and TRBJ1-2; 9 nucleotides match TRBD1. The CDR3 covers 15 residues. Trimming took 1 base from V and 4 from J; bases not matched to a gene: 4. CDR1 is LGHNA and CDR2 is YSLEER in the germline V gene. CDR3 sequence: CASSQGQGEGYGYTF. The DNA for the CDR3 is TGCGCCAGCAGCCAAGGACAGGGGGAAGGCTATGGCTACACCTTC.

The chain's CDR3 is CASRPRGDTRNNQPQHF. The CDR3 DNA follows: TGTGCCAGTAGACCCAGGGGGGACACGAGGAACAATCAGCCCCAGCATTTT. The chain carries TRBV19 and TRBJ1-5, with 7 bases aligning to TRBD1. Germline V gene sequence: CDR1 LNHDA, CDR2 SQIVND (reference sequence). V lost 6 bases to trimming and J lost 3 bases; unmatched junction nucleotides: 14. The CDR3 spans 17 residues.

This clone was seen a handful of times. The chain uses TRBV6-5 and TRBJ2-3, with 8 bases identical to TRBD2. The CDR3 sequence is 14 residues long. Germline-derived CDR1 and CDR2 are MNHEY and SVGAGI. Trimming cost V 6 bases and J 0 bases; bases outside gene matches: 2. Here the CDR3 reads CASRRGGSTDTQYF. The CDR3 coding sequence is TGTGCCAGCAGACGGGGGGGGAGCACAGATACGCAGTATTTT.

DNA for the CDR3: TGTGCCAGCAGGAGCGGGGGGGCGAGGTACGAGCAGTACTTC. It codes for CASRSGGARYEQYF. J is TRBJ2-7 and V is TRBV6-5, with 10 nucleotides matching TRBD2. J was trimmed by 4 bases and V by 6 bases; bases with no gene match: 6. Germline-derived CDR1 and CDR2 are MNHEY and SVGAGI. There are 14 residues in the CDR3.

The CDR3 here is CASSPRRSDSYNEQFF. In DNA, the CDR3 is TGTGCCAGCTCACCAAGGCGGTCTGACTCCTACAATGAGCAGTTCTTC. The rearrangement links TRBV18 to TRBJ2-1; D is ambiguous. V was trimmed by 2 bases and J by 0 bases, leaving 11 bases between them. The CDR3 totals 16 residues. Germline V gene lookup returns CDR1 KGHSH and CDR2 LQKENI.

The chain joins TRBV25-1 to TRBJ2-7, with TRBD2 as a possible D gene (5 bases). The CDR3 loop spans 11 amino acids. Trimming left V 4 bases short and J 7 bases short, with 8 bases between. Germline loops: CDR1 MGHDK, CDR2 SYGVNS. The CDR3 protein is CASSGRWEQYF. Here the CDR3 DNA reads TGTGCCAGCAGTGGGAGGTGGGAGCAGTACTTC.